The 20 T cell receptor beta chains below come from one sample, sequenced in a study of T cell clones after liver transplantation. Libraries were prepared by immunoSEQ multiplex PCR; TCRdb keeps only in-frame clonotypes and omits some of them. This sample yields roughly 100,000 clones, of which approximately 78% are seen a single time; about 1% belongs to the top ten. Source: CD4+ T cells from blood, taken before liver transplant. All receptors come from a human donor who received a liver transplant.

DNA of the CDR3: TGTGCCAGCAGTGAATGGGGGAAACTGAACACTGAAGCTTTCTTT. This sequence encodes CASSEWGKLNTEAFF. V and J are TRBV25-1 and TRBJ1-1; D may be TRBD1 (5 bases). This CDR3 has 15 amino acids. V gave up 1 base and J gave up 0 bases, with 9 bases separating them. CDR1 and CDR2 from the germline V gene are MGHDK and SYGVNS.

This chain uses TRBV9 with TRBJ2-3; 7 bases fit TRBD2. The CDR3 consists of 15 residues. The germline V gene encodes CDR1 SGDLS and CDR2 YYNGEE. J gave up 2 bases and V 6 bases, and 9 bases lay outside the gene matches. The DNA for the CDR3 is TGTGCCAGCAACGCTGGCGGGAGCCTCACAGATACGCAGTATTTT. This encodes CASNAGGSLTDTQYF. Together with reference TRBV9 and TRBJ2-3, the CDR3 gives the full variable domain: DSGVTQTPKHLITATGQRVTLRCSPRSGDLSVYWYQQSLDQGLQFLIQYYNGEERAKGNILERFSAQQFPDLHSELNLSSLELGDSALYFCASNAGGSLTDTQYFGPGTRLTVL.

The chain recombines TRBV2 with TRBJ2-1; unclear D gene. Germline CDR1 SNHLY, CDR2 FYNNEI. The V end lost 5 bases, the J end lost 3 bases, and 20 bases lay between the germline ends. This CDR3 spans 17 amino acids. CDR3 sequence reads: CASSLATTAGFYNEQFF. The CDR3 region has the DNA TGTGCCAGCAGTCTCGCAACTACGGCTGGATTCTACAATGAGCAGTTCTTC.

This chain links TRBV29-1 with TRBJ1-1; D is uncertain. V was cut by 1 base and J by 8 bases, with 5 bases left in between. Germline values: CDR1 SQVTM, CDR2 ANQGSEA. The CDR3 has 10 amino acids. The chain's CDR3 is CSVEAPEAFF. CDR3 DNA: TGCAGCGTTGAAGCTCCCGAAGCTTTCTTT.

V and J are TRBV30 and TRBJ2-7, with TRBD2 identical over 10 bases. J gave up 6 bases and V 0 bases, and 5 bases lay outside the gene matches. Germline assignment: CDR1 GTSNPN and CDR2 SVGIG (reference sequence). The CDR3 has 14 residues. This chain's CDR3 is CAWSVVLAGAEQYF. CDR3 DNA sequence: TGTGCCTGGAGTGTAGTCCTAGCGGGAGCCGAGCAGTACTTC.

As DNA, the CDR3 is TGCGCCAGCCTAGCGGGGCGGAGCTCCTACGAGCAGTACTTC. Translating it yields CASLAGRSSYEQYF. V and J are TRBV10-2 and TRBJ2-7; 9 bases agree with TRBD2. J lost 0 bases, V lost 8 bases, and 5 bases had no gene match. The CDR3 has 14 residues. The V gene's germline CDR1 is WSHSY and CDR2 SAAADI.

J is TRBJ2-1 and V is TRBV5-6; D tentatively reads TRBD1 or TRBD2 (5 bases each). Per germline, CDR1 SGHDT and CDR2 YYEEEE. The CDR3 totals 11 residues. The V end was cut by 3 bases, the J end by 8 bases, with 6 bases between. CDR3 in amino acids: CASSWGHEQFF. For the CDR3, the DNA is TGTGCCAGCAGCTGGGGACATGAGCAGTTCTTC.

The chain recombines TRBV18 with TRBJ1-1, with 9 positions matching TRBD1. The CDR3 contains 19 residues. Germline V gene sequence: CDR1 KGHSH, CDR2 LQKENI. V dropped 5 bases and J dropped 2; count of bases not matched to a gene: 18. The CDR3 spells CASSILYPGTGRQNTEAFF. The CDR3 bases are TGTGCCAGCTCAATTCTGTACCCCGGGACAGGGCGTCAAAACACTGAAGCTTTCTTT.

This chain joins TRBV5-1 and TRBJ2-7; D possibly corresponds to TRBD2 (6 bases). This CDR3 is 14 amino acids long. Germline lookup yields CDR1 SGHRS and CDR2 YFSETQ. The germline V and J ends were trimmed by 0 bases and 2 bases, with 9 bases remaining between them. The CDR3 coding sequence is TGCGCCAGCAGCTTGGGGGCGGGACCCTACGAGCAGTACTTC. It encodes CASSLGAGPYEQYF.

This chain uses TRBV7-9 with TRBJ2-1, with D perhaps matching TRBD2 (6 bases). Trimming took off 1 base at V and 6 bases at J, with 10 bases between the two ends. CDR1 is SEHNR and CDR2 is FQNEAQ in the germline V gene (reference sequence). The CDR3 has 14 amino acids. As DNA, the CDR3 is TGTGCCAGCAGCTTAGTGCTGCGGGGCAATGAGCAGTTCTTC. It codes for CASSLVLRGNEQFF.

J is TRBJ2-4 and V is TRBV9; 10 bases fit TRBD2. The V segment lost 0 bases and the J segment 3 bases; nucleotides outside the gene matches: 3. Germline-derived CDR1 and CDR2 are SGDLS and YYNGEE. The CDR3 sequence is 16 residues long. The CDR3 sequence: CASSVGLAGVKNIQYF. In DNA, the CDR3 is TGTGCCAGCAGCGTAGGGCTAGCGGGGGTCAAAAACATTCAGTACTTC.

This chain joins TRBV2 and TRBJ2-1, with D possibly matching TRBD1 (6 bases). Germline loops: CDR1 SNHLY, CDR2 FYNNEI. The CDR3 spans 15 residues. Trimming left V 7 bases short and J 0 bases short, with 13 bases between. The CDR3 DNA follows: TGTGCCAGCATCGACAGGTCCACCTCCTACAATGAGCAGTTCTTC. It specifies CASIDRSTSYNEQFF.

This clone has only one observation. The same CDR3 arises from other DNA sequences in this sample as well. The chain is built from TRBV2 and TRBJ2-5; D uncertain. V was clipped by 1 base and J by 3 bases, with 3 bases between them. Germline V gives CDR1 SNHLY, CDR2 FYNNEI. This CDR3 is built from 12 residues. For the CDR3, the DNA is TGTGCCAGCAGTGAAGTTGAAGAGACCCAGTACTTC. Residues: CASSEVEETQYF.

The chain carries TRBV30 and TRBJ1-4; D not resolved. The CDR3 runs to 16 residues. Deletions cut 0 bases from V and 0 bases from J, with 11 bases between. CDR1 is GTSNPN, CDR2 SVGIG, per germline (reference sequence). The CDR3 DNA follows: TGTGCCTGGAGTGTATGGTCCCCTACAACTAATGAAAAACTGTTTTTT. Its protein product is CAWSVWSPTTNEKLFF.

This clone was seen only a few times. CDR3 residues: CASSLGHGQIYNEQFF. Written as DNA, the CDR3 is TGTGCCAGCAGCTTAGGGCACGGACAGATATACAATGAGCAGTTCTTC. The chain carries TRBV7-2 and TRBJ2-1; TRBD1 might be the D (6 bases). This CDR3 comprises 16 residues. The ends were cut back, 1 base at V and 4 bases at J, with 14 bases in the middle. In germline, CDR1 is SGHTA, CDR2 FQGNSA.

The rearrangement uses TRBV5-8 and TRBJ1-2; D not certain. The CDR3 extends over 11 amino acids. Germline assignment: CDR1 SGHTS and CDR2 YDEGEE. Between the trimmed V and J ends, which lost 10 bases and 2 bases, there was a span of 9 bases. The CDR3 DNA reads TGTGCCGGATCAGGAAACTATGGCTACACCTTC. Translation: CAGSGNYGYTF.

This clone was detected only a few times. Here the CDR3 DNA reads TGTGCCAGCAGCCCTGGGACAGGGAAATATGGCTACACCTTC. It is translated as CASSPGTGKYGYTF. V is TRBV28 and J is TRBJ1-2; 9 bases align to TRBD1. The J segment lost 5 bases and the V segment lost 6 bases, leaving 7 bases of the junction unmatched. Germline CDR1 is MDHEN and CDR2 is SYDVKM. This CDR3 spans 14 amino acids.

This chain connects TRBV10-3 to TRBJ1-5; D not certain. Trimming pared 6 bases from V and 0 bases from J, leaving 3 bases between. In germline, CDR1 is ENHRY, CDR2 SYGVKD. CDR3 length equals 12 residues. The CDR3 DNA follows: TGTGCCATCAGCGGTAGCAATCAGCCCCAGCATTTT. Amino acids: CAISGSNQPQHF.

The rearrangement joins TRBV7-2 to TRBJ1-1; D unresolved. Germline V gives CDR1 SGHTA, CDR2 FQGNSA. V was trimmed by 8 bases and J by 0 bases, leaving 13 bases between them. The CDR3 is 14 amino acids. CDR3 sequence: CASRYVLMNTEAFF. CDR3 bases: TGTGCCAGCCGGTACGTTTTGATGAACACTGAAGCTTTCTTT.

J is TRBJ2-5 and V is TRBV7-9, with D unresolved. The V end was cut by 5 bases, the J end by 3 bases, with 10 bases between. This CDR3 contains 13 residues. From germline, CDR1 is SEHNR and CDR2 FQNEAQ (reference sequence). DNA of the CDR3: TGTGCCAGCAGCCATGACTGGGAAGAGACCCAGTACTTC. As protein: CASSHDWEETQYF.